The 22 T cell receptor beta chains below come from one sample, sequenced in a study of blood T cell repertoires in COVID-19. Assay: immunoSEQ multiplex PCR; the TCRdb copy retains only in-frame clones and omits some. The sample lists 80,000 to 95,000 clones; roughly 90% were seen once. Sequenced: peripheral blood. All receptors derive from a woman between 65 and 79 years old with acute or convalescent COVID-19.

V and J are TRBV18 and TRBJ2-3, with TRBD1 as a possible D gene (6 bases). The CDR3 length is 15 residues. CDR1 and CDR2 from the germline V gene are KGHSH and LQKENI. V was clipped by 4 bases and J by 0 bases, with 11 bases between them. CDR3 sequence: CASSRQVSSTDTQYF. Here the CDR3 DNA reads TGTGCCAGCTCACGACAGGTATCTAGCACAGATACGCAGTATTTT.

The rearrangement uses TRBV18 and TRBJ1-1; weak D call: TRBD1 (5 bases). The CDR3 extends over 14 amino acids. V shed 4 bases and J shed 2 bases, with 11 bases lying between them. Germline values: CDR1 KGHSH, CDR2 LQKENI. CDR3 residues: CASSLPGINTEAFF. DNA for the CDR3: TGTGCCAGCTCACTCCCAGGGATTAACACTGAAGCTTTCTTT. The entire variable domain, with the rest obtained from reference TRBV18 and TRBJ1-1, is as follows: NAGVMQNPRHLVRRRGQEARLRCSPMKGHSHVYWYRQLPEEGLKFMVYLQKENIIDESGMPKERFSAEFPKEGPSILRIQQVVRGDSAAYFCASSLPGINTEAFFGQGTRLTVV.

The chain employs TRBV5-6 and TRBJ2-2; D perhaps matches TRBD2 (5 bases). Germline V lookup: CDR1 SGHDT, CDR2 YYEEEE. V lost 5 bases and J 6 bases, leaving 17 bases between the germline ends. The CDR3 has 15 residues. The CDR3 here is CASRSLQVGAGELFF. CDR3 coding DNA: TGTGCCAGCAGGTCTCTGCAGGTCGGGGCCGGGGAGCTGTTTTTT.

The CDR3 DNA reads TGTGCCAGCAGCGCGACAGATCAAGAGACCCAGTACTTC. This encodes CASSATDQETQYF. The chain recombines TRBV6-4 with TRBJ2-5; possibly TRBD1 for D (5 bases). The germline gives CDR1 MRHNA, CDR2 SNTAGT. CDR3 length: 13 amino acids. Trimming shortened V by 6 bases and J by 2 bases, and 10 bases separated the two germline ends.

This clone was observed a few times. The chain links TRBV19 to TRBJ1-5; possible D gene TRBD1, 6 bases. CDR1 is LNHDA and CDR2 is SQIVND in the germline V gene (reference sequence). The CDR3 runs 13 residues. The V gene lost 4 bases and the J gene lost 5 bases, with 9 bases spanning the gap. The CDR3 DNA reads TGTGCCAGTAGTACATACAGGGATCAGCCCCAGCATTTT. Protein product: CASSTYRDQPQHF.

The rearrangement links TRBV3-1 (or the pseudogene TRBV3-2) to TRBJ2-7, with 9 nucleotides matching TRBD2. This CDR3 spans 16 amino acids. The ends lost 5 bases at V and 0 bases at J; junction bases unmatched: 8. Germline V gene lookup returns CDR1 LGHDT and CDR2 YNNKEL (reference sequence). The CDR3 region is CASSFAASGISYEQYF. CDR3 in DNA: TGTGCCAGCAGCTTCGCAGCTAGCGGGATCTCCTACGAGCAGTACTTC.

The CDR3: CASSETWDRGPGGQFF. As DNA, the CDR3 is TGTGCCAGCAGTGAGACCTGGGACAGGGGACCCGGAGGGCAGTTCTTC. This sequence joins TRBV6-1 and TRBJ2-1, with TRBD1 matching 10 bases. The trim removed 3 bases at V and 12 bases at J, leaving 14 bases unmatched. In germline, CDR1 is MNHNS, CDR2 SASEGT. CDR3 length: 16 residues.

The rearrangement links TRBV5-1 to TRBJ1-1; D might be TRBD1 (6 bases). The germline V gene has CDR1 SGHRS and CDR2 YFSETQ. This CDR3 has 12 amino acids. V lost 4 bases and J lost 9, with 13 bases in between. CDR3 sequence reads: CASSLNRDQAFF. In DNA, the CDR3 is TGCGCCAGCAGCCTAAACAGGGACCAAGCTTTCTTT.

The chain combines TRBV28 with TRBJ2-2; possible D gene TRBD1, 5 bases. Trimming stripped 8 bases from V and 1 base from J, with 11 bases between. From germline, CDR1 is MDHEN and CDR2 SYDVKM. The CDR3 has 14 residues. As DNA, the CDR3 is TGTGCCAGCCTCCTCGACAGGAACACCGGGGAGCTGTTTTTT. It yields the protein CASLLDRNTGELFF.

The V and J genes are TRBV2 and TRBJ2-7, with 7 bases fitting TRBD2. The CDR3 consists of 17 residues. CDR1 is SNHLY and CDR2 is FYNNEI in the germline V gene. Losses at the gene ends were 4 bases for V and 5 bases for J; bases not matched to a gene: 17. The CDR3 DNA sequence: TGTGCCAGCAGTGCCCGACTCCCCCGGAGCAGCGGGGACGAGCAGTACGTC. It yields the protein CASSARLPRSSGDEQYV.

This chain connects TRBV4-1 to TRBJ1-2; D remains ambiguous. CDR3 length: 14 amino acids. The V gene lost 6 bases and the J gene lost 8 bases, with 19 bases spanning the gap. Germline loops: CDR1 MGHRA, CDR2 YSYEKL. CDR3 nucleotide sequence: TGCGCCAGCAGGACGATACCGGGAATCGGCGGCTACACCTTC. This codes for CASRTIPGIGGYTF.

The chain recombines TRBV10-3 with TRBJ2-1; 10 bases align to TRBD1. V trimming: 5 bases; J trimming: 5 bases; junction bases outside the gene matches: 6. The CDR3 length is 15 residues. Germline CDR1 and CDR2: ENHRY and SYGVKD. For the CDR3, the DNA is TGTGCCATCAGTCAGGGACAGGGGAACCACAATGAGCAGTTCTTC. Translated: CAISQGQGNHNEQFF.

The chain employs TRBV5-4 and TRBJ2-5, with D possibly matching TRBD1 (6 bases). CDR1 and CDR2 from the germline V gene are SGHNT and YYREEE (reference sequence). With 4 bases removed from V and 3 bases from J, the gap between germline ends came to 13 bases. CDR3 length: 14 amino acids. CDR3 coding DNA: TGTGCCAGCAGCCCAGGGACATTGAAAGAGACCCAGTACTTC. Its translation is CASSPGTLKETQYF.

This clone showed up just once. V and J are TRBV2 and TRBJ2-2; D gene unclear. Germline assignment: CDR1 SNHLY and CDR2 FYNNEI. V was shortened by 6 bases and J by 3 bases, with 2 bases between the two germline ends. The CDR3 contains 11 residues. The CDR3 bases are TGTGCCAGCAGCTACACCGGGGAGCTGTTTTTT. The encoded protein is CASSYTGELFF.

CDR3 DNA: TGTGCCAGCAGTGCGGATAGCGGGGCCTCCAATGAGCAGTTCTTC. Translating it yields CASSADSGASNEQFF. The V and J genes are TRBV6-6 and TRBJ2-1; 8 positions match TRBD2. The V segment lost 5 bases and the J segment 6 bases; nucleotides outside the gene matches: 9. Looked up from germline, CDR1 is MNHNY and CDR2 is SVGAGI (reference sequence). The CDR3 totals 15 residues.

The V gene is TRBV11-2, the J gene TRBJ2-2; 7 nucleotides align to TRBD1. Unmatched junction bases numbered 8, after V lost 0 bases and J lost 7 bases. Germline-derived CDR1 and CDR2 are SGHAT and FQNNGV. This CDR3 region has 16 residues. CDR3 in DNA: TGTGCCAGCAGCTTAGACCCACAGGGGTTTAACGGGGAGCTGTTTTTT. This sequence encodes CASSLDPQGFNGELFF.

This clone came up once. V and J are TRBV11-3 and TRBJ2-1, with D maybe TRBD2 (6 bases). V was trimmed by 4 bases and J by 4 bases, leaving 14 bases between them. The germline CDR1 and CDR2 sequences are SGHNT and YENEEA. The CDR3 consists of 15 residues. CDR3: CASSSLAGTYNEQFF. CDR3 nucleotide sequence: TGTGCCAGCAGCTCCCTCGCGGGGACGTACAATGAGCAGTTCTTC.

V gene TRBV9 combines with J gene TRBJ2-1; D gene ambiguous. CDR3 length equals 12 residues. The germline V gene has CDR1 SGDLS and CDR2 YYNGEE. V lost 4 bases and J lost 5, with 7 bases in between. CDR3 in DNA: TGTGCCAGCAGCCGGTCTGACAATGAGCAGTTCTTC. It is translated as CASSRSDNEQFF.

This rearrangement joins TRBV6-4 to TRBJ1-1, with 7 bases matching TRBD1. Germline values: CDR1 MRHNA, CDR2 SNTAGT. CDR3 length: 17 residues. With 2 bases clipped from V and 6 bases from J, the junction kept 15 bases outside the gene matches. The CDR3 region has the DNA TGTGCCAGCAGTGACCCTGACGCGGACAGGCCCACGGCTGAAGCTTTCTTT. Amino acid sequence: CASSDPDADRPTAEAFF.

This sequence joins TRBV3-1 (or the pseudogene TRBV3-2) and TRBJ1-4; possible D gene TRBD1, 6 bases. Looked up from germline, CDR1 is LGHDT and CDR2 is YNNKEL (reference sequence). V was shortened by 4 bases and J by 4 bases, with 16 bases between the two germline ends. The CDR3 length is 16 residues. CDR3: CASSPPRQAGNEKLFF. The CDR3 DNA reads TGTGCCAGCAGCCCGCCCCGACAGGCCGGTAATGAAAAACTGTTTTTT.

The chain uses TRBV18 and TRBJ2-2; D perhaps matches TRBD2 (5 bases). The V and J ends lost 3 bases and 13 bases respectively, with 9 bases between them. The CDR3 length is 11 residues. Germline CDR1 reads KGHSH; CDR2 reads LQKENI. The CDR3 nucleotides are TGTGCCAGCTCACCTTCTGAGGGGCTGTTTTTT. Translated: CASSPSEGLFF.

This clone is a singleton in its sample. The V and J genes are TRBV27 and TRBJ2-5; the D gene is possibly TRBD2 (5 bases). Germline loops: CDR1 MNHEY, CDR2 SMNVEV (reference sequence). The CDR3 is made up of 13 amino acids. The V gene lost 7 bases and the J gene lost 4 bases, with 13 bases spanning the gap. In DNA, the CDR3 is TGTGCCAGCAAGCTGGCGGGTGTAGAGACCCAGTACTTC. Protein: CASKLAGVETQYF.